This T cell receptor (beta chain) was sequenced for a study of T cell responses to AZD1222 COVID-19 vaccine. Only in-frame clones appear in the TCRdb table, and some are missing; sequencing was by immunoSEQ multiplex PCR. The sample lists roughly 70,000 clones; more than 80% were seen once. J lost 3 bases, V lost 3 bases, and 1 base had no gene match. CDR3 length: 14 residues. CDR1 is MDHEN and CDR2 is SYDVKM in the germline V gene. The material sequenced was peripheral blood, taken on day 0 of AZD1222 vaccination. The rearrangement links TRBV28 to TRBJ2-7, with 11 bases that match TRBD1. The clonotype originates from an adult in good health. The CDR3, as DNA: TGTGCCAGCAGTTTTGGGACAGGGGGCTACGAGCAGTACTTC. Protein sequence: CASSFGTGGYEQYF.